A single sample is the source of the 14 T cell receptor beta chains below, sequenced in a study of identical twins. TCRdb reanalysed the 5' RACE reads using MiXCR and keeps one entry per CDR3 protein. This sample has roughly 240,000 distinct CDR3 sequences, with 7% found just once. This sample also belongs to another study, concerning yellow fever vaccine responses in identical twins.

Sequencing input: memory (CD45RO+) T cells sorted from blood. These TCRs come from a young woman in good health.

This clonotype was counted many times. The rearrangement joins TRBV7-6 to TRBJ1-4; D unclear. Looked up from germline, CDR1 is SGHVS and CDR2 is FNYEAQ. V was trimmed by 3 bases and J by 8 bases, leaving 16 bases between them. CDR3 length: 15 residues. The CDR3 loop is CASSFGQMGSEKLFF. DNA of the CDR3: TGTGCCAGCAGCTTCGGTCAGATGGGAAGCGAAAAACTGTTTTTT.

The genes are TRBV28 and TRBJ2-1, with 7 bases aligning to TRBD1. Germline CDR1 is MDHEN and CDR2 is SYDVKM. The CDR3 runs 14 residues. Trimming at V came to 5 bases and at J to 3 bases, leaving 4 bases not matched to a gene. CDR3 sequence: CASSPRGFYNEQFF. The DNA for the CDR3 is TGTGCCAGCAGTCCCAGGGGGTTCTACAATGAGCAGTTCTTC. Drawing the rest from reference TRBV28 and TRBJ2-1, the complete variable domain is DVKVTQSSRYLVKRTGEKVFLECVQDMDHENMFWYRQDPGLGLRLIYFSYDVKMKEKGDIPEGYSVSREKKERFSLILESASTNQTSMYLCASSPRGFYNEQFFGPGTRLTVL.

In this sample, this clonotype turned up many times. The chain couples TRBV7-9 to TRBJ2-1; TRBD1 matches 7 bases. With 3 bases clipped from V and 2 bases from J, the junction kept 4 bases outside the gene matches. The CDR3 extends over 15 amino acids. Germline V gene sequence: CDR1 SEHNR, CDR2 FQNEAQ (reference sequence). CDR3 sequence: CASSFRQGPYNEQFF. Written as DNA, the CDR3 is TGTGCCAGCAGCTTCCGACAGGGCCCCTACAATGAGCAGTTCTTC.

This clonotype came up many times. The chain uses TRBV7-3 and TRBJ2-3; D may match TRBD1 or TRBD2 (5 bases each). This CDR3 comprises 13 residues. Trimming pared 4 bases from V and 2 bases from J, leaving 7 bases between. Looked up from germline, CDR1 is SGHTA and CDR2 is FQGTGA. The CDR3 region is CASSSGTTDTQYF. The CDR3 DNA is TGTGCCAGCAGCTCCGGGACCACAGATACGCAGTATTTT.

This clonotype was detected a few times. A read error is possible here, since a much larger clone lies one base away. CDR3 region: CASSQEVYSSGNSSYNGQFF. The CDR3 DNA follows: TGCGCCAGCAGCCAAGAAGTTTATTCTAGCGGCAATAGCTCCTACAATGGGCAGTTCTTC. The V gene is TRBV4-1, the J gene TRBJ2-1, with 7 bases lining up with TRBD2. Germline-derived CDR1 and CDR2 are MGHRA and YSYEKL. The CDR3 consists of 20 residues.

This clonotype was detected only a few times. The V call is TRBV4-2, the J call TRBJ2-2, with D possibly being TRBD2 (5 bases). V was trimmed by 1 base and J by 1 base, leaving 10 bases between them. This CDR3 is built from 16 residues. Germline V gene sequence: CDR1 LGHNA, CDR2 YNFKEQ. The CDR3 coding sequence is TGTGCCAGCAGCCAAGCGGCGGGCATGAACACCGGGGAGCTGTTTTTT. It is translated as CASSQAAGMNTGELFF.

Ten or more counts support this clonotype. Here the CDR3 reads CASSLEGQPNQPQHF. CDR3 nucleotide sequence: TGCGCCAGCAGCTTGGAGGGACAGCCCAATCAGCCCCAGCATTTT. The chain joins TRBV5-1 to TRBJ1-5; TRBD1 matches 7 bases. Trimming took 0 bases from V and 3 from J; bases not matched to a gene: 3. This CDR3 has 15 amino acids. Germline CDR1 is SGHRS and CDR2 is YFSETQ.

The chain couples TRBV3-1 to TRBJ2-3, with D unclear. CDR3 length equals 13 residues. Trimming cost V 1 base and J 2 bases, with 4 bases left between them. Germline V gene lookup returns CDR1 LGHDT and CDR2 YNNKEL (reference sequence). DNA of the CDR3: TGTGCCAGCAGCCAAGTCGCCACAGATACGCAGTATTTT. Amino acids: CASSQVATDTQYF.

This clonotype was seen ten or more times. This chain uses TRBV6-5 with TRBJ2-1; D gene uncertain. Trimming took 2 bases from V and 5 from J, leaving 16 bases between them. The length of the CDR3 is 16 residues. Germline CDR1 and CDR2: MNHEY and SVGAGI. CDR3 coding DNA: TGTGCCAGCAGTTACGGGTTTCGGATGGCGCACAATGAGCAGTTCTTC. It is translated as CASSYGFRMAHNEQFF.

This clonotype was picked up many times. The chain has TRBV14 and TRBJ2-7, with a tentative D call TRBD1 (6 bases). The germline V gene has CDR1 SGHDN and CDR2 FVKESK. The CDR3 loop spans 16 amino acids. Between the trimmed V and J ends, which lost 7 bases and 2 bases, there was a span of 21 bases. The DNA of the CDR3 is TGTGCCAGCACCTCCTCGACAGGAATATTGACCTACGAGCAGTACGTC. As protein: CASTSSTGILTYEQYV.

This clonotype was counted at least ten times. This rearrangement joins TRBV10-2 to TRBJ2-5; D uncertain. The V gene's germline CDR1 is WSHSY and CDR2 SAAADI. The CDR3 contains 18 residues. V lost 0 bases and J 0 bases, leaving 17 bases between the germline ends. CDR3 protein: CASSESIVRVGDQETQYF. CDR3 in DNA: TGCGCCAGCAGTGAGTCGATAGTTAGGGTAGGAGACCAAGAGACCCAGTACTTC.

The V call is TRBV28, the J call TRBJ2-1, with 7 bases lining up with TRBD1. From germline, CDR1 is MDHEN and CDR2 SYDVKM. The CDR3 has 16 residues. The V and J ends lost 3 bases and 5 bases, in that order; junction bases with no gene match: 10. CDR3 DNA sequence: TGTGCCAGCAGTTTTTATTACAGGGGAACAAACAATGAGCAGTTCTTC. Translated: CASSFYYRGTNNEQFF.

The V gene is TRBV20-1, the J gene TRBJ1-1; 7 nucleotides line up with TRBD1. V lost 8 bases, J lost 3 bases, and 6 bases stayed unmatched. The CDR3 is 12 residues long. The germline CDR1 and CDR2 sequences are DFQATT and SNEGSKA (reference sequence). The CDR3 loop reads CSREQGHTEAFF. CDR3 DNA: TGCAGTCGGGAACAGGGGCACACTGAAGCTTTCTTT.

This clonotype showed up many times. This rearrangement joins TRBV5-1 to TRBJ1-1; D unresolved. Deletions cut 2 bases from V and 1 base from J, with 9 bases between. This CDR3 region has 14 residues. Germline values: CDR1 SGHRS, CDR2 YFSETQ. For the CDR3, the DNA is TGCGCCAGCAGCTTCCAAGACAAGAACACTGAAGCTTTCTTT. Amino acid sequence: CASSFQDKNTEAFF.